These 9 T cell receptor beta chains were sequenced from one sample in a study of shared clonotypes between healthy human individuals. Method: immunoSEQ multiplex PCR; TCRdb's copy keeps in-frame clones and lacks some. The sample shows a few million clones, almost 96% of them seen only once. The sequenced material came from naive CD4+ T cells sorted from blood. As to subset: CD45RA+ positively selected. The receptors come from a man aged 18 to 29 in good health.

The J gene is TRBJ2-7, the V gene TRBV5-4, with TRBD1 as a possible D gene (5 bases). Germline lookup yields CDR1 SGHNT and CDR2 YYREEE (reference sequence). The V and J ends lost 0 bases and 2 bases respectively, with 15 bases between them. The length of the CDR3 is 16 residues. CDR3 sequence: CASSLAGQTPPYEQYF. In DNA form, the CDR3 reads TGTGCCAGCAGCTTGGCAGGGCAGACGCCTCCCTACGAGCAGTACTTC.

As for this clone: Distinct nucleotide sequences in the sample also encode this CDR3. For the CDR3, the DNA is TGTGCCAGCTCGCCGGGGGCAGATACGCAGTATTTT. Protein: CASSPGADTQYF. The J gene is TRBJ2-3, the V gene TRBV18; D possibly corresponds to TRBD2 (6 bases). The CDR3 has 12 residues. Trimming cost V 6 bases and J 4 bases, with 8 bases left between them. CDR1 and CDR2 from the germline V gene are KGHSH and LQKENI.

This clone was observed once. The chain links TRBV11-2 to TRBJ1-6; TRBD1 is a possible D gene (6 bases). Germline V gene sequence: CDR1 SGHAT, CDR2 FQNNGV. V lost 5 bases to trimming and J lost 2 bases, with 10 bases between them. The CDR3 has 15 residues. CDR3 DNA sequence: TGTGCCAGCAGCCCGAGGGGGACCTATAATTCACCCCTCCACTTT. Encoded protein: CASSPRGTYNSPLHF.

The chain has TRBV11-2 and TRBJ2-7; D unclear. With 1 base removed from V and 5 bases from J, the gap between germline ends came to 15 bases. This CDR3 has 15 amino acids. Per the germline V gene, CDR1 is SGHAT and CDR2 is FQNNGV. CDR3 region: CASSLVGQKAHEQYF. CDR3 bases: TGTGCCAGCAGCTTAGTGGGTCAGAAGGCCCACGAGCAGTACTTC.

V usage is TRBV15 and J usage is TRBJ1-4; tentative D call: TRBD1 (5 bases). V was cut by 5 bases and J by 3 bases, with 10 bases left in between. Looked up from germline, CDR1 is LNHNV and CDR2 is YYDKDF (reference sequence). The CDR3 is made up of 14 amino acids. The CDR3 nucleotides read TGTGCCACCAGCCGGGGCCTTTCTAATGAAAAACTGTTTTTT. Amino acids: CATSRGLSNEKLFF.

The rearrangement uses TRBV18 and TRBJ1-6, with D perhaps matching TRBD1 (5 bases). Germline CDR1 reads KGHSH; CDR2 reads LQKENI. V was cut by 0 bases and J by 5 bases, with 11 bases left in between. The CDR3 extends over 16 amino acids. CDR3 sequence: CASSPPTGTNNSPLHF. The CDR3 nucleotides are TGTGCCAGCTCACCACCGACGGGGACTAATAATTCACCCCTCCACTTT.

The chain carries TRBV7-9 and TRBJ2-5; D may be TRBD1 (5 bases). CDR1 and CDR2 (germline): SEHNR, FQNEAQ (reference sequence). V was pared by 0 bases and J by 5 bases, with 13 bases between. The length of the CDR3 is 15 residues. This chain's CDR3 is CASSLAQGQGETQYF. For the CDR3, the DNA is TGTGCCAGCAGCTTAGCGCAGGGCCAAGGGGAGACCCAGTACTTC.

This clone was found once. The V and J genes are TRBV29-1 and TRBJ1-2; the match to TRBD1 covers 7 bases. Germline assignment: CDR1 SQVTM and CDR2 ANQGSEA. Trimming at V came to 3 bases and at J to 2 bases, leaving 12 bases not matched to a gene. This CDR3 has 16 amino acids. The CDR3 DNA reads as TGCAGCGTTGAGATTCCCGCGACAGGGTCCAACTATGGCTACACCTTC. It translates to CSVEIPATGSNYGYTF.

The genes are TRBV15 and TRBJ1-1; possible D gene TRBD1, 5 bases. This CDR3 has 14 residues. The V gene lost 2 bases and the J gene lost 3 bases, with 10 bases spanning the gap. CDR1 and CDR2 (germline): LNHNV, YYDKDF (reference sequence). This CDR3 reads CATSRKRGDTEAFF. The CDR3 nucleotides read TGTGCCACCAGCAGAAAACGGGGGGACACTGAAGCTTTCTTT. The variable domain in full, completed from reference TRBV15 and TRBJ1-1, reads DAMVIQNPRYQVTQFGKPVTLSCSQTLNHNVMYWYQQKSSQAPKLLFHYYDKDFNNEADTPDNFQSRRPNTSFCFLDIRSPGLGDTAMYLCATSRKRGDTEAFFGQGTRLTVV.